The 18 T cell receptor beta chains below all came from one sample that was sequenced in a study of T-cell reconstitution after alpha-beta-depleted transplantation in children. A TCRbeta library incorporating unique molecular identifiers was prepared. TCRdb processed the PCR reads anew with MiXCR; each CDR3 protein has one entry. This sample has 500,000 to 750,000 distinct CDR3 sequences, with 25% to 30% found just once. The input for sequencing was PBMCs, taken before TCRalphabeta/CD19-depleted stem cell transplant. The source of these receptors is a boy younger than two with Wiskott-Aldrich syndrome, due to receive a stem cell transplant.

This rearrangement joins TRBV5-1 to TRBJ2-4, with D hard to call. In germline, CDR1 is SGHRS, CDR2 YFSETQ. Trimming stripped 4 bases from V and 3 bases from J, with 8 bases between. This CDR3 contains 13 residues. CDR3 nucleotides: TGCGCCAGCAGCCCCTGGGGCAAAAACATTCAGTACTTC. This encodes CASSPWGKNIQYF.

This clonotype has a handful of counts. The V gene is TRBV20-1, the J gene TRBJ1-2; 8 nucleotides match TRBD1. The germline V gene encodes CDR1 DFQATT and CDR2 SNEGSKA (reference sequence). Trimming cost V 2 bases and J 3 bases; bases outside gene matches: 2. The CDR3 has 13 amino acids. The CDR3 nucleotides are TGCAGTGCTAGACAGGGGGCTGACTATGGCTACACCTTC. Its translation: CSARQGADYGYTF.

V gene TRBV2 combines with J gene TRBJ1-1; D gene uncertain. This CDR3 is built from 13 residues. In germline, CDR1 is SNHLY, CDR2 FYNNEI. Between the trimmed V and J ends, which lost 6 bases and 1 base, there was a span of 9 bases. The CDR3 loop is CASSSGKNTEAFF. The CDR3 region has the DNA TGTGCCAGCAGCTCCGGGAAGAACACTGAAGCTTTCTTT. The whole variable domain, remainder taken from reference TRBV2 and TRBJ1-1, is EPEVTQTPSHQVTQMGQEVILRCVPISNHLYFYWYRQILGQKVEFLVSFYNNEISEKSEIFDDQFSVERPDGSNFTLKIRSTKLEDSAMYFCASSSGKNTEAFFGQGTRLTVV.

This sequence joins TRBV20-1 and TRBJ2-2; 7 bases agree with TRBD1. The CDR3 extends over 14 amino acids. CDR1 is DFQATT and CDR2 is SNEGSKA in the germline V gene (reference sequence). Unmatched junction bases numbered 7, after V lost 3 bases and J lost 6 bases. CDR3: CSASKSDRSGELFF. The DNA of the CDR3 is TGCAGTGCTAGCAAGTCGGACAGGTCCGGGGAGCTGTTTTTT.

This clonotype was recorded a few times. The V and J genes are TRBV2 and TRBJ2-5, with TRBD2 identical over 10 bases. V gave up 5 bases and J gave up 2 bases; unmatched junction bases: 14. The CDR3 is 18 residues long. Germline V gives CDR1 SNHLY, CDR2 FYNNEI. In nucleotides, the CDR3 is TGTGCCAGCAGTTTCTCGGCTAGCGGGAGTAGAGGGCAAGAGACCCAGTACTTC. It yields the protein CASSFSASGSRGQETQYF.

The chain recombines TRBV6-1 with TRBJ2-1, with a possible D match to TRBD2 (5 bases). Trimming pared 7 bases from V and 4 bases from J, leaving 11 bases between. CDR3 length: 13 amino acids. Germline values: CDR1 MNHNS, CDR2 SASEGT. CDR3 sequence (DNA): TGTGCCAGCACCGCGCCGGGGTACAATGAGCAGTTCTTC. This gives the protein CASTAPGYNEQFF.

DNA for the CDR3: TGCGCCAGCAATCGAGCGGGAGGCCACCAAGAGACCCAGTACTTC. It codes for CASNRAGGHQETQYF. The chain combines TRBV10-2 with TRBJ2-5, with 9 nucleotides matching TRBD2. The V gene end was trimmed by 7 bases and the J gene end by 0 bases; junction bases not matched to a gene: 6. From germline, CDR1 is WSHSY and CDR2 SAAADI. The CDR3 has 15 amino acids.

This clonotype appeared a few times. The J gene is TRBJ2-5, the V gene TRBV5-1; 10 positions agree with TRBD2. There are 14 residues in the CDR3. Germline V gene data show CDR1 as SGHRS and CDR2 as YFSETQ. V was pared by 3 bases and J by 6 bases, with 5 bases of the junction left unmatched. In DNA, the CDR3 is TGCGCCAGCAGCTGGCCGGGACTAGCGAAGACCCAGTACTTC. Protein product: CASSWPGLAKTQYF.

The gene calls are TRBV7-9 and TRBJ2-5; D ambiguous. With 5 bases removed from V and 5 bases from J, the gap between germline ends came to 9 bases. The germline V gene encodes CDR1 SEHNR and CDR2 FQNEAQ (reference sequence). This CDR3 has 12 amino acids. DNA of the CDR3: TGTGCCAGCAGCACGGACGGCGAGACCCAGTACTTC. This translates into CASSTDGETQYF.

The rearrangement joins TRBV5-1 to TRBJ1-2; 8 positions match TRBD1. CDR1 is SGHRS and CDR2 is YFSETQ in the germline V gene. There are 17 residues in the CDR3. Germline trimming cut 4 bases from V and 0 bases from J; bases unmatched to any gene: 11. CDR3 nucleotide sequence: TGCGCCAGCAGCCCAATCCTAACAGGGGGATCTAACTATGGCTACACCTTC. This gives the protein CASSPILTGGSNYGYTF.

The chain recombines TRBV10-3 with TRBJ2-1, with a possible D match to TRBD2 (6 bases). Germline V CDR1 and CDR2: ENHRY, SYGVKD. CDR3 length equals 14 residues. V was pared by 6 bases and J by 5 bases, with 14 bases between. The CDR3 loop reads CAISRGGRDNEQFF. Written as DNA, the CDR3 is TGTGCCATCAGCCGAGGAGGGCGGGACAATGAGCAGTTCTTC.

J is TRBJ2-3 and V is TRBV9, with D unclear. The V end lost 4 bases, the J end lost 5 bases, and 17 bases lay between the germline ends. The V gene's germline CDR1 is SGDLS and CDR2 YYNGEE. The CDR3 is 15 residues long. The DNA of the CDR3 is TGTGCCAGCAGCCCATCCCCACGACTGGTAGATACGCAGTATTTT. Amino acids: CASSPSPRLVDTQYF.

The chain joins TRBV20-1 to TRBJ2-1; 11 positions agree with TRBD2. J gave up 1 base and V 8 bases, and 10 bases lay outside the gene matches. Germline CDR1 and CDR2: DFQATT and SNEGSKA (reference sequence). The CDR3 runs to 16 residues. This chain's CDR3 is CSPRLAGRDSYNEQFF. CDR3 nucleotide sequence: TGCAGTCCTCGACTAGCGGGGAGGGATTCCTACAATGAGCAGTTCTTC.

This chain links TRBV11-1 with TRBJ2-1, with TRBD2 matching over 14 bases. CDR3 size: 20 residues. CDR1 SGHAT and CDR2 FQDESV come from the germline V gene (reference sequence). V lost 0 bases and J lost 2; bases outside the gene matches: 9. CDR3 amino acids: CASSLARLAGGPLAYNEQFF. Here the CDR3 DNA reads TGTGCCAGCAGCTTAGCCCGACTAGCGGGAGGGCCGCTGGCCTACAATGAGCAGTTCTTC. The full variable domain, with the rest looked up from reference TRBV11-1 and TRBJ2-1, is EAEVAQSPRYKITEKSQAVAFWCDPISGHATLYWYRQILGQGPELLVQFQDESVVDDSQLPKDRFSAERLKGVDSTLKIQPAELGDSAMYLCASSLARLAGGPLAYNEQFFGPGTRLTVL.

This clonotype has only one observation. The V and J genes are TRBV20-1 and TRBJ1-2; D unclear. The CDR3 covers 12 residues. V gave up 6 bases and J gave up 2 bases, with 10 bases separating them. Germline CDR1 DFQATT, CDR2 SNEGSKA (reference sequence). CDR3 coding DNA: TGCAGTGCCCTCGACCAAAACTATGGCTACACCTTC. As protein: CSALDQNYGYTF.

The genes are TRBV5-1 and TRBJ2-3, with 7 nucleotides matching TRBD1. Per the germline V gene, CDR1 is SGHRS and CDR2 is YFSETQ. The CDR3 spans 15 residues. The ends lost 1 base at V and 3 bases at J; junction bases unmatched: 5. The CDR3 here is CASSLTGDRTDTQYF. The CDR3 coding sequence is TGCGCCAGCAGCTTGACAGGGGATAGGACAGATACGCAGTATTTT.

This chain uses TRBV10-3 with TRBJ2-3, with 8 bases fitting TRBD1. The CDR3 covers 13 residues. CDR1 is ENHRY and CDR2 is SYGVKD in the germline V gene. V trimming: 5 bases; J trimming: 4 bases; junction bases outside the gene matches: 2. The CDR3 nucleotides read TGTGCCATCAGTTGGACAGGGCCAGATACGCAGTATTTT. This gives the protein CAISWTGPDTQYF.

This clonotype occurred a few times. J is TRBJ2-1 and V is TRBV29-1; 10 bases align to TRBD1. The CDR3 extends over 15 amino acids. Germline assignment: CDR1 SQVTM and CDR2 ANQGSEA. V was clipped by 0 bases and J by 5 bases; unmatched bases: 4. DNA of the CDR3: TGCAGCGTTGAAGAAGGGGACAGGGGAGACAATGAGCAGTTCTTC. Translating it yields CSVEEGDRGDNEQFF.